The 3 T cell receptor beta chains presented below share a single source sample, sequenced in a study of CD8 T cells in Susac syndrome. The RNA, roughly 0.45 to 1 ug, was put through reverse transcription using random hexamers. TCRdb recomputed calls from the immunoSEQ multiplex PCR reads with MiXCR, one row per CDR3 protein. The sample holds 200,000 or so distinct CDR3 sequences; more than 90% are singletons and the top ten take approximately 0.1%. The source material was CD4+ T cells from PBMCs. All receptors derive from a human donor with Susac syndrome.

This chain connects TRBV10-2 to TRBJ2-7; TRBD1 aligns across 7 bases. This CDR3 contains 13 residues. With V trimmed by 3 bases and J by 7 bases, 6 bases remained unmatched. Per germline, CDR1 WSHSY and CDR2 SAAADI. CDR3 DNA sequence: TGCGCCAGCAGTGAAAGGGACAGAGGGGAGCAGTACTTC. As protein: CASSERDRGEQYF.

The V gene is TRBV30, the J gene TRBJ2-5; no clear D gene. Trimming shortened V by 0 bases and J by 5 bases, and 16 bases separated the two germline ends. CDR1 is GTSNPN, CDR2 SVGIG, per germline (reference sequence). The CDR3 sequence is 15 residues long. CDR3 in amino acids: CAWSVRAGAMETQYF. As DNA, the CDR3 is TGTGCCTGGAGTGTACGGGCAGGTGCTATGGAGACCCAGTACTTC.

The gene calls are TRBV15 and TRBJ2-5; D assignment may be TRBD1 or TRBD2 (5 bases each). V lost 0 bases and J lost 14, with 16 bases in between. Germline V gene sequence: CDR1 LNHNV, CDR2 YYDKDF (reference sequence). The CDR3 runs 13 residues. CDR3 nucleotides: TGTGCCACCAGCAGAGACCCGGTCCAGGGAGTATACTTC. Its protein product is CATSRDPVQGVYF.